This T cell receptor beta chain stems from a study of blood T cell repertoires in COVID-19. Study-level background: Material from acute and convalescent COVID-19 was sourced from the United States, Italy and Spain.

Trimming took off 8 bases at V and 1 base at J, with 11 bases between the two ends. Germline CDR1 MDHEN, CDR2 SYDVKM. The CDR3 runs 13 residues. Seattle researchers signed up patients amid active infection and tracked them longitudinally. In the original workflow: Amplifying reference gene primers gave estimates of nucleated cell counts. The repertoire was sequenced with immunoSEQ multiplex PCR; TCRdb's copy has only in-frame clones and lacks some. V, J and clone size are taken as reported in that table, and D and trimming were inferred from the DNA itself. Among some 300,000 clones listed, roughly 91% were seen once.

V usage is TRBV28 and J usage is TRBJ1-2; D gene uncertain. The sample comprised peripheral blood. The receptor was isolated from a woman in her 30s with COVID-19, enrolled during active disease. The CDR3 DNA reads TGTGCCAGCCGTCGAGCGTTTAACTATGGCTACACCTTC. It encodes CASRRAFNYGYTF.